This T cell receptor (beta chain) is from a study of blood T cell repertoires in COVID-19. Study overall: Acute and convalescent COVID-19 samples came from the United States, Italy and Spain. PBMCs, B-cell-depleted T cells, or T cells provided the cDNA or gDNA that made up the material.

This clone was recorded many times. Other DNA sequences of this sample code for an identical CDR3. The CDR3 extends over 14 amino acids. Germline V gene data show CDR1 as LGHNT and CDR2 as FRNRAP. J was trimmed by 2 bases and V by 4 bases; bases with no gene match: 1. In the original processing: Cell counts per sample came from amplifying reference gene primers. The table came from immunoSEQ multiplex PCR; TCRdb's copy has only in-frame clones and leaves some out. V and J calls and clone size are those listed in that table; D and trimming were worked out from the DNA. The repertoire holds some 120,000 clones, about 80% seen once, with around 7.6% in the top ten.

This sequence was found in a man aged 65 to 79 with active or convalescent COVID-19. The gene calls are TRBV12-5 and TRBJ2-1; 8 bases line up with TRBD2. Source material: peripheral blood. For the CDR3, the DNA is TGTGCTAGTGGTTATAGCGGGGCCTACAATGAGCAGTTCTTC. Translated: CASGYSGAYNEQFF.